The 8 T cell receptor beta chains below all came from one sample that was sequenced in a study of T-cell reconstitution after alpha-beta-depleted transplantation in children. This sample's TCRbeta library carried unique molecular identifier barcodes. One entry per CDR3 protein, called by TCRdb with MiXCR from the PCR reads. The sample lists roughly 50,000 distinct CDR3 sequences, about 40% occurring once. The sample was PBMCs, mostly from graft donor cells, taken 360 days after TCRalphabeta/CD19-depleted stem cell transplant. Receptors originate from a male patient aged 10-17 years who had a stem cell transplant for acute lymphoblastic leukemia, so the T cells may come from the graft donor.

The table lists this clonotype with a few counts. The chain carries TRBV29-1 and TRBJ2-7; 10 bases line up with TRBD2. Trimming at V came to 5 bases and at J to 3 bases, leaving 4 bases not matched to a gene. The CDR3 spans 13 residues. The germline V gene encodes CDR1 SQVTM and CDR2 ANQGSEA. The CDR3 sequence is CSVSGTSDYEQYF. The CDR3 coding sequence is TGCAGCGTTTCCGGGACTAGCGACTACGAGCAGTACTTC.

This clonotype was counted a few times. The V call is TRBV12-3 or TRBV12-4, the J call TRBJ2-7; perhaps TRBD2 as D (5 bases). V was trimmed by 5 bases and J by 4 bases, leaving 12 bases between them. This CDR3 region has 13 residues. In DNA form, the CDR3 reads TGTGCCAGCAGTCCCAGGCCGGGGTACGAGCAGTACTTC. As protein: CASSPRPGYEQYF.

This clonotype was observed a handful of times. This chain uses TRBV2 with TRBJ2-7, with TRBD2 matching over 12 bases. Trimming removed 3 bases from V and 6 bases from J; junction bases left unmatched: 6. CDR3 length: 15 amino acids. Germline V CDR1 and CDR2: SNHLY, FYNNEI. The CDR3 region is CASSDRLAGVGEQYF. DNA of the CDR3: TGTGCCAGCAGTGATCGACTAGCGGGAGTGGGCGAGCAGTACTTC. The whole variable domain, filled in from reference TRBV2 and TRBJ2-7, reads EPEVTQTPSHQVTQMGQEVILRCVPISNHLYFYWYRQILGQKVEFLVSFYNNEISEKSEIFDDQFSVERPDGSNFTLKIRSTKLEDSAMYFCASSDRLAGVGEQYFGPGTRLTVT.

This clonotype was observed a handful of times. The chain has TRBV5-1 and TRBJ2-1; 11 bases match TRBD2. The germline CDR1 and CDR2 sequences are SGHRS and YFSETQ. With V trimmed by 0 bases and J by 3 bases, 2 bases remained unmatched. The CDR3 runs 16 residues. The CDR3 DNA reads TGCGCCAGCAGCTTGGAAGGGACTAGCGGCTACAATGAGCAGTTCTTC. Translating gives CASSLEGTSGYNEQFF.

In this sample, this clonotype turned up a few times. The J gene is TRBJ2-7, the V gene TRBV6-5; no clear D gene. CDR1 is MNHEY, CDR2 SVGAGI, per germline. Trimming took 0 bases from V and 5 from J, leaving 14 bases between them. The CDR3 loop spans 15 amino acids. The CDR3 reads CASSYSGRPRHEQYF. The CDR3 bases are TGTGCCAGCAGTTACTCGGGTAGGCCTCGCCACGAGCAGTACTTC.

This clonotype was observed a single time. This chain connects TRBV12-3 or TRBV12-4 to TRBJ2-1; the match to TRBD1 covers 8 bases. The V segment lost 4 bases and the J segment 8 bases; nucleotides outside the gene matches: 13. The CDR3 loop spans 16 amino acids. For the CDR3, the DNA is TGTGCCAGCAGTTCCGCCTCCAGGGGGCGCGGGGATGAGCAGTTCTTC. It is translated as CASSSASRGRGDEQFF.

This clonotype was picked up a small number of times. The chain carries TRBV7-9 and TRBJ2-3; D is possibly TRBD1 (7 bases). In germline, CDR1 is SEHNR, CDR2 FQNEAQ (reference sequence). This CDR3 is 15 amino acids long. Trimming removed 3 bases at V and 3 bases at J, with 13 bases between. CDR3 in DNA: TGTGCCAGCAGCTTCCCACAGGGGAGGACAGATACGCAGTATTTT. Amino acid sequence: CASSFPQGRTDTQYF.

The chain uses TRBV3-1 and TRBJ2-5; possibly TRBD2 for D (8 bases). Germline V gene lookup returns CDR1 LGHDT and CDR2 YNNKEL (reference sequence). V was pared by 0 bases and J by 7 bases, with 24 bases between. The CDR3 length is 18 residues. The CDR3 DNA reads as TGTGCCAGCAGCCAAGATCTGGGACAGAGGACTAGCTACGGGACCCAGTACTTC. Translated: CASSQDLGQRTSYGTQYF.